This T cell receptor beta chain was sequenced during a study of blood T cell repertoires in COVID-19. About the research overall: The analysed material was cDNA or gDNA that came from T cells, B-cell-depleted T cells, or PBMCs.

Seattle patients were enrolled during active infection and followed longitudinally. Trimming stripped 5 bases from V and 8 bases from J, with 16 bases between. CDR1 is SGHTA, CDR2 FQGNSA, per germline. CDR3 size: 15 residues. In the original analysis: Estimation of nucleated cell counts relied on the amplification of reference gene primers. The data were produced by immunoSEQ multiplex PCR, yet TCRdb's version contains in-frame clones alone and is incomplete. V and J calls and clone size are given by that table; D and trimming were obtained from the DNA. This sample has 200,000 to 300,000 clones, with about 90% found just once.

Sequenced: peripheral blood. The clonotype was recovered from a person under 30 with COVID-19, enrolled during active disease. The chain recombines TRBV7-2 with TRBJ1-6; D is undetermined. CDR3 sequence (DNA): TGTGCCAGCAGCGCCGCACAGATTATATATTCACCCCTCCACTTT. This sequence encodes CASSAAQIIYSPLHF.